Following are 6 T cell receptor beta chains from one sample sequenced in a study of regulatory T cells in long-lasting Graves disease. Described time point: newly diagnosed GD, antithyroid drugs for less than 3 months. Scientists built the TCR library using RNA that was extracted from PBMCs. Both iRepertoire HTBI primers and Arm-PCR of CDR3 regions were used to build the TCR beta libraries. TCRdb re-called the multiplex PCR reads through MiXCR, storing one row per CDR3 protein. The data hold over 450,000 distinct CDR3 sequences, with 9.5% to 15% observed a single time. The data also belong to a second study, concerning T cells in Graves' hyperthyroidism and ophthalmopathy.

The sample here was peripheral blood mononuclear cells (PBMCs), taken at new diagnosis, from a patient treated with antithyroid drugs. Source of these receptors: a woman aged 25-40 years with Graves disease.

This clonotype was counted ten times or more. The CDR3 DNA sequence: TGTGCCAGCAGTGAATCTAGCGGGTATTCTGGAGATACGCAGTATTTT. It yields the protein CASSESSGYSGDTQYF. This sequence joins TRBV2 and TRBJ2-3; TRBD2 aligns across 8 bases. Per germline, CDR1 SNHLY and CDR2 FYNNEI. Trimming removed 2 bases from V and 5 bases from J; junction bases left unmatched: 9. This CDR3 has 16 residues.

The chain couples TRBV12-3 or TRBV12-4 to TRBJ2-1; 8 bases align to TRBD2. The CDR3 covers 14 residues. V trimming: 8 bases; J trimming: 4 bases; junction bases outside the gene matches: 7. In DNA, the CDR3 is TGTGCCAGCGGCCCCCGGGAGGGTTACAATGAGCAGTTCTTC. As protein: CASGPREGYNEQFF.

V usage is TRBV7-9 and J usage is TRBJ1-6, with D unresolved. The germline V gene encodes CDR1 SEHNR and CDR2 FQNEAQ (reference sequence). The ends were cut back, 5 bases at V and 10 bases at J, with 12 bases in the middle. The CDR3 spans 13 residues. CDR3 sequence (DNA): TGTGCCAGCAGCCCCTCGGGTCCGTCACCCCTCCACTTT. It yields the protein CASSPSGPSPLHF. The full variable domain, in which reference TRBV7-9 and TRBJ1-6 provide the parts outside the CDR3, is DTGVSQNPRHKITKRGQNVTFRCDPISEHNRLYWYRQTLGQGPEFLTYFQNEAQLEKSRLLSDRFSAERPKGSFSTLEIQRTEQGDSAMYLCASSPSGPSPLHFGNGTRLTVT.

The chain combines TRBV20-1 with TRBJ2-1; D might be TRBD1 (6 bases). Germline CDR1 DFQATT, CDR2 SNEGSKA (reference sequence). Trimming shortened V by 5 bases and J by 4 bases, and 15 bases separated the two germline ends. CDR3 length: 14 residues. The DNA for the CDR3 is TGCAGTGCTCTGACAGGAACGGGATACAATGAGCAGTTCTTC. The encoded protein is CSALTGTGYNEQFF.

There are many counts of this clonotype. The CDR3 DNA is TGTGCCAGCAGCAGGGGGACTATCCGCACAGATACGCAGTATTTT. It codes for CASSRGTIRTDTQYF. This chain connects TRBV7-9 to TRBJ2-3; possible D gene TRBD2, 7 bases. The CDR3 sequence is 15 residues long. Trimming pared 5 bases from V and 1 base from J, leaving 13 bases between. Germline V gives CDR1 SEHNR, CDR2 FQNEAQ (reference sequence).

This clonotype was observed many times. The chain combines TRBV20-1 with TRBJ1-1, with D unresolved. Trimming shortened V by 1 base and J by 1 base, and 19 bases separated the two germline ends. From germline, CDR1 is DFQATT and CDR2 SNEGSKA (reference sequence). The CDR3 extends over 17 amino acids. CDR3 amino acids: CSARVKAPRMWNTEAFF. The CDR3 DNA reads TGCAGTGCTAGAGTTAAGGCCCCGAGGATGTGGAACACTGAAGCTTTCTTT.